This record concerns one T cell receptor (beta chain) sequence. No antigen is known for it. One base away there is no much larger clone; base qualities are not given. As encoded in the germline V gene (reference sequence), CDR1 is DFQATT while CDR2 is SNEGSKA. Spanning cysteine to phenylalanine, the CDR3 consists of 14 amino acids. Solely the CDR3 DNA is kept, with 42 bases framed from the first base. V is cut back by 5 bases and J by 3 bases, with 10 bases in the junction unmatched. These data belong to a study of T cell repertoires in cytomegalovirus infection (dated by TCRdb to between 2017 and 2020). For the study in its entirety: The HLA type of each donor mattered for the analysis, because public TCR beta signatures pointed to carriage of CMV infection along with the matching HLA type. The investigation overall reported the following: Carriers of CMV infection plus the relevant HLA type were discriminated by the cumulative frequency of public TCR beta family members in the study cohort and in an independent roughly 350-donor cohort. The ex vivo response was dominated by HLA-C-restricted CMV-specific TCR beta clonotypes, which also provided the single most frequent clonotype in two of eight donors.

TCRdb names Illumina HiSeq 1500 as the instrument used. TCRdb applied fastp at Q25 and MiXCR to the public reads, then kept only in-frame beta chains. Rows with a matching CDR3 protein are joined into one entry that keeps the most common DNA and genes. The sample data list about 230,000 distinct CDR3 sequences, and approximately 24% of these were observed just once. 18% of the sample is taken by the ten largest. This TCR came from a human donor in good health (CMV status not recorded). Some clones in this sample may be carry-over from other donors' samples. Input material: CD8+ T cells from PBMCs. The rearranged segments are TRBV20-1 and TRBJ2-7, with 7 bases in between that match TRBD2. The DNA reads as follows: TGCAGTGCTTTGGGGGGTATAGCGGGCTACGAGCAGTACTTC. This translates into CSALGGIAGYEQYF.